The 27 T cell receptor beta chains reported below all come from one sample, sequenced in a study of Ad26.COV2.S vaccination and SARS-CoV-2 variants. Treatment given: about 20 received Ad26.COV2.S at low or high dose, single or two shots; about 5 received placebo; per-sample allocation not given. After the first vaccine or placebo injection, samples were drawn on day 63. Produced via immunoSEQ multiplex PCR; TCRdb's table is partial and in-frame only. Among some 250,000 clones listed, more than 75% were seen once. The input for sequencing was peripheral blood, taken in a trial of Ad26.COV2.S vaccine versus placebo. The receptors originated from a person aged 18 to 59 who received the Ad26.COV2.S COVID-19 vaccine or a placebo.

This clone was counted a single time. The rearrangement links TRBV7-6 to TRBJ1-2; unclear D gene. The germline gives CDR1 SGHVS, CDR2 FNYEAQ. CDR3 length: 14 amino acids. Trimming took 1 base from V and 3 from J, leaving 9 bases between them. The CDR3 spells CASSLEVIDYGYTF. DNA for the CDR3: TGTGCCAGCAGCTTAGAGGTCATCGACTATGGCTACACCTTC.

CDR3 in DNA: TGTGCCAGCAGAAATCGGGGGGGCGTTTACGAGCAGTACTTC. As protein: CASRNRGGVYEQYF. The chain uses TRBV11-2 and TRBJ2-7, with TRBD2 matching over 8 bases. From germline, CDR1 is SGHAT and CDR2 FQNNGV. V trimming: 6 bases; J trimming: 4 bases; junction bases outside the gene matches: 8. The CDR3 runs 14 residues.

The chain uses TRBV19 and TRBJ2-2, with D unresolved. CDR1 LNHDA and CDR2 SQIVND come from the germline V gene (reference sequence). The CDR3 is 14 residues long. V lost 6 bases and J 4 bases, leaving 12 bases between the germline ends. The CDR3 bases are TGTGCCAGTAGGGGTCGAATGCCCACCGGGGAGCTGTTTTTT. Translation: CASRGRMPTGELFF.

The chain has TRBV21-1 and TRBJ2-7; the table's TRBD2 call for D was not verified on the DNA. TRBV21-1 corresponds to a pseudogene. The CDR3 sequence is 16 residues long. CDR3 in amino acids: CASSRRAGGPEYEQYF. CDR3 in DNA: TGTGCCAGCAGCAGAAGAGCGGGAGGGCCAGAGTACGAGCAGTACTTC.

The chain recombines TRBV3-1 (or the pseudogene TRBV3-2) with TRBJ2-1; D may be TRBD2 (5 bases). Trimming shortened V by 5 bases and J by 7 bases, and 12 bases separated the two germline ends. This CDR3 spans 13 amino acids. Germline assignment: CDR1 LGHDT and CDR2 YNNKEL (reference sequence). This CDR3 reads CASSIKIANEQFF. CDR3 coding DNA: TGTGCCAGCAGCATAAAAATAGCGAATGAGCAGTTCTTC.

V usage is TRBV18 and J usage is TRBJ2-1, with D possibly TRBD1 on 6 matching bases. There are 15 residues in the CDR3. Between the trimmed V and J ends, which lost 3 bases and 7 bases, there was a span of 16 bases. CDR1 and CDR2 (germline): KGHSH, LQKENI. CDR3 nucleotide sequence: TGTGCCAGCTCACCCCCGGCCAGACAGGCTAATGAGCAGTTCTTC. As protein: CASSPPARQANEQFF.

This clone was seen a single time. CDR3 sequence: CASSPTIGLLTTDTQYF. The CDR3 DNA follows: TGTGCCAGCAGCCCGACTATTGGACTTCTCACAACAGATACGCAGTATTTT. The V call is TRBV7-6, the J call TRBJ2-3; a possible D gene is TRBD2 (5 bases). The CDR3 is 17 residues long. V was shortened by 5 bases and J by 3 bases, with 21 bases between the two germline ends. Germline V gene sequence: CDR1 SGHVS, CDR2 FNYEAQ.

The J gene is TRBJ2-5, the V gene TRBV28, with D perhaps matching TRBD1 (6 bases). This CDR3 has 15 residues. Germline V lookup: CDR1 MDHEN, CDR2 SYDVKM. Trimming left V 6 bases short and J 1 base short, with 15 bases between. The CDR3 is CASSSGGLGQETQYF. In nucleotides, the CDR3 is TGTGCCAGCAGCAGTGGGGGCCTCGGCCAAGAGACCCAGTACTTC.

This clone was seen a few times. The chain uses TRBV27 and TRBJ2-2; D is unresolved. CDR1 and CDR2 (germline): MNHEY, SMNVEV (reference sequence). V was trimmed by 4 bases and J by 6 bases, leaving 6 bases between them. The CDR3 loop spans 12 amino acids. For the CDR3, the DNA is TGTGCCAGCAGTTCCCCACCCGGGGAGCTGTTTTTT. Encoded protein: CASSSPPGELFF.

V usage is TRBV5-1 and J usage is TRBJ2-1; TRBD2 might be the D (6 bases). Germline-derived CDR1 and CDR2 are SGHRS and YFSETQ. The germline V and J ends were trimmed by 0 bases and 2 bases, with 12 bases remaining between them. CDR3 length: 16 amino acids. The CDR3 DNA is TGCGCCAGCAGCTTGGTGGGGCGGGGTACCTACAATGAGCAGTTCTTC. This encodes CASSLVGRGTYNEQFF.

The chain couples TRBV6-2 or TRBV6-3 to TRBJ2-7; TRBD2 might be the D (6 bases). Trimming left V 0 bases short and J 3 bases short, with 9 bases between. CDR1 MNHEY and CDR2 SVGEGT come from the germline V gene. This CDR3 contains 14 residues. The CDR3 bases are TGTGCCAGCAGTTACTCACTAGCTAACTACGAGCAGTACTTC. Encoded protein: CASSYSLANYEQYF.

The chain has TRBV19 and TRBJ1-1, with 8 bases fitting TRBD1. Trimming took 5 bases from V and 7 from J; bases not matched to a gene: 9. This CDR3 region has 14 residues. Germline lookup yields CDR1 LNHDA and CDR2 SQIVND (reference sequence). CDR3 nucleotide sequence: TGTGCCAGTAGTGCGTCCCGGGACAGGTTTGAAGCTTTCTTT. Translation gives CASSASRDRFEAFF.

The chain couples TRBV2 to TRBJ2-3; 7 positions match TRBD1. The CDR3 is 15 residues long. CDR1 is SNHLY, CDR2 FYNNEI, per germline. V dropped 3 bases and J dropped 2; count of bases not matched to a gene: 5. This CDR3 reads CASSDPGQNTDTQYF. DNA for the CDR3: TGTGCCAGCAGTGACCCGGGACAGAACACAGATACGCAGTATTTT.

The genes are TRBV6-5 and TRBJ2-7, with D hard to call. CDR1 is MNHEY, CDR2 SVGAGI, per germline. The V gene lost 0 bases and the J gene lost 0 bases, with 6 bases spanning the gap. The CDR3 is 14 amino acids. The CDR3 is CASSYSSSSYEQYF. The DNA for the CDR3 is TGTGCCAGCAGTTACTCTTCATCCTCCTACGAGCAGTACTTC.

V usage is TRBV5-6 and J usage is TRBJ2-1; no reliable D call. The CDR3 loop spans 16 amino acids. V was clipped by 4 bases and J by 1 base, with 15 bases between them. Germline values: CDR1 SGHDT, CDR2 YYEEEE. The CDR3 sequence: CASSPPMTLSYNEQFF. DNA of the CDR3: TGTGCCAGCAGCCCCCCTATGACGCTTTCCTACAATGAGCAGTTCTTC. The whole variable domain, filled in from reference TRBV5-6 and TRBJ2-1, reads DAGVTQSPTHLIKTRGQQVTLRCSPKSGHDTVSWYQQALGQGPQFIFQYYEEEERQRGNFPDRFSGHQFPNYSSELNVNALLLGDSALYLCASSPPMTLSYNEQFFGPGTRLTVL.

The V gene is TRBV21-1, the J gene TRBJ2-4; the table's D gene call, TRBD2, was not cross checked with the DNA. TRBV21-1 is a known pseudogene. This CDR3 is built from 15 residues. The CDR3 coding sequence is TGTGCCAGCAGCAAAGAGCCATGCGCCAAAAACATTCAGTACTTC. The encoded protein is CASSKEPCAKNIQYF.

This clone was found a few times. CDR3 in DNA: TGTGCCAGCAGCGTAGGGGAAGGGGGCCGTACCGGGGAGCTGTTTTTT. Residues: CASSVGEGGRTGELFF. The rearrangement joins TRBV9 to TRBJ2-2, with 7 bases aligning to TRBD1. The CDR3 is 16 residues long. CDR1 is SGDLS, CDR2 YYNGEE, per germline. The V segment lost 0 bases and the J segment 5 bases; nucleotides outside the gene matches: 7.

The table lists this clone with a count of one. The genes are TRBV7-6 and TRBJ2-1; D tentatively reads TRBD1 or TRBD2 (6 bases each). The ends were cut back, 5 bases at V and 8 bases at J, with 22 bases in the middle. Looked up from germline, CDR1 is SGHVS and CDR2 is FNYEAQ. The CDR3 consists of 16 residues. CDR3 coding DNA: TGTGCCAGCAGCGTACATCGGGGGCAGGAGCTGGATGAGCAGTTCTTC. Protein sequence: CASSVHRGQELDEQFF.

This rearrangement joins TRBV28 to TRBJ2-1; tentatively, D is TRBD2 (5 bases). Germline V gene data show CDR1 as MDHEN and CDR2 as SYDVKM. Trimming pared 11 bases from V and 5 bases from J, leaving 16 bases between. The CDR3 sequence is 13 residues long. Here the CDR3 DNA reads TGTGCCTCAAACACCGGGATGAACAATGAGCAGTTCTTC. Amino acids: CASNTGMNNEQFF.

The chain uses TRBV9 and TRBJ2-1; a possible D gene is TRBD1 (6 bases). The CDR3 sequence is 17 residues long. The V and J ends lost 4 bases and 0 bases respectively, with 17 bases between them. CDR1 and CDR2 from the germline V gene are SGDLS and YYNGEE. CDR3 region: CASSSTLQGFSYNEQFF. The CDR3 DNA reads TGTGCCAGCAGCTCTACCCTACAGGGCTTCTCCTACAATGAGCAGTTCTTC.

Remarks on this clone: Other nucleotide sequences in the sample specify the same CDR3. The chain employs TRBV4-2 and TRBJ2-3; no clear D gene. The CDR3 totals 15 residues. CDR1 LGHNA and CDR2 YNFKEQ come from the germline V gene. The V gene lost 0 bases and the J gene lost 0 bases, with 7 bases spanning the gap. This chain's CDR3 is CASSQEGQSTDTQYF. The DNA for the CDR3 is TGTGCCAGCAGCCAAGAAGGGCAGAGCACAGATACGCAGTATTTT.

This chain joins TRBV5-1 and TRBJ2-1; 8 nucleotides match TRBD1. CDR1 is SGHRS, CDR2 YFSETQ, per germline. Trimming took 2 bases from V and 5 from J; bases not matched to a gene: 6. CDR3 size: 15 residues. CDR3 sequence: CASSLRQGTHNEQFF. DNA for the CDR3: TGCGCCAGCAGCTTACGACAGGGGACGCACAATGAGCAGTTCTTC.

The chain couples TRBV11-2 to TRBJ2-1; no clear D gene. Deletions cut 4 bases from V and 4 bases from J, with 11 bases between. Germline CDR1 SGHAT, CDR2 FQNNGV. CDR3 length equals 14 residues. The DNA for the CDR3 is TGTGCCAGCAGCTCCCCCGTAGGTTACAATGAGCAGTTCTTC. Translating it yields CASSSPVGYNEQFF.

The CDR3 is CASSLDLAGTEAFF. Here the CDR3 DNA reads TGTGCCAGCAGCTTGGACTTGGCGGGGACTGAAGCTTTCTTT. This rearrangement joins TRBV6-5 to TRBJ1-1; D is ambiguous. Trimming took 6 bases from V and 5 from J, leaving 16 bases between them. The CDR3 length is 14 residues. Germline V gives CDR1 MNHEY, CDR2 SVGAGI.

This rearrangement joins TRBV27 to TRBJ2-2; 15 positions match TRBD2. The CDR3 loop spans 19 amino acids. Germline assignment: CDR1 MNHEY and CDR2 SMNVEV (reference sequence). With 3 bases clipped from V and 3 bases from J, the junction kept 8 bases outside the gene matches. The CDR3 bases are TGTGCCAGCAGTTTCGGACTAGCGGGAGGGGCCCCCCACACCGGGGAGCTGTTTTTT. It specifies CASSFGLAGGAPHTGELFF.

This clone was recorded a few times. V and J are TRBV4-2 and TRBJ2-3; 7 nucleotides agree with TRBD1. The CDR3 extends over 16 amino acids. V was pared by 0 bases and J by 5 bases, with 8 bases of the junction left unmatched. Germline assignment: CDR1 LGHNA and CDR2 YNFKEQ. CDR3 DNA sequence: TGTGCCAGCAGCCAAGAGGGAAAGGGGGCGGAAGATACGCAGTATTTT. The encoded protein is CASSQEGKGAEDTQYF.

The chain uses TRBV28 and TRBJ1-2; 7 positions agree with TRBD1. V shed 5 bases, J shed 4 bases, and the junction held 1 base outside the gene matches. This CDR3 region has 12 residues. The V gene's germline CDR1 is MDHEN and CDR2 SYDVKM. The DNA for the CDR3 is TGTGCCAGCAGTCGACAGGGCTATGGCTACACCTTC. Residues: CASSRQGYGYTF.